The rows below give T cell receptor beta chains drawn from one sample of a study of molecular identifiers for immune sequencing clone quantification. Each CDR3 protein is one row after TCRdb ran MiXCR on the PCR reads. The sample records around 320,000 distinct CDR3 sequences, roughly a quarter being singletons. The sample comprised naive CD8+ T cells from blood, with Jurkat cell RNA spiked in. The source is a human donor in good health. Some libraries in this study had Jurkat cell RNA spiked in. Both conserved end residues are part of each CDR3. A D gene is named only where the DNA matches it firmly. A clone size is listed for some rows: how often the clone was seen (once, few, many), or a class if it is expanded.

TRBJ1-1 | many | . | TRBV6-5 | CASSYSEDTEAFF | TGTGCCAGCAGTTACTCAGAAGACACTGAAGCTTTCTTT
TRBJ2-7 | few | . | TRBV5-4 | CASSYGGGATYEQYF | TGTGCCAGCAGCTATGGCGGAGGAGCTACCTACGAGCAGTACTTC
TRBJ2-7 | few | . | TRBV7-6 | CASSLVPGVHEQYF | TGTGCCAGCAGCTTAGTCCCAGGGGTCCACGAGCAGTACTTC
TRBJ2-3 | . | TRBD2 | TRBV5-4 | CASSGASGGHPTGTQYF | TGTGCCAGCAGCGGGGCTAGCGGGGGTCACCCCACAGGTACGCAGTATTTT
TRBJ2-1 | few | TRBD2 | TRBV12-3/TRBV12-4 | CASSPGLAYNEQFF | TGTGCCAGCAGCCCGGGACTAGCCTACAATGAGCAGTTCTTC
TRBJ1-2 | . | . | TRBV12-3/TRBV12-4 | CASSPLVNYGDAF | TGTGCCAGCAGCCCGCTGGTTAACTATGGCGACGCCTTC
TRBJ1-5 | . | TRBD1 | TRBV6-2/TRBV6-3 | CVSSYSGTAPYSNQPQHF | TGTGTCAGCAGTTACTCGGGGACAGCTCCTTATAGCAATCAGCCCCAGCATTTT
TRBJ2-2 | few | . | TRBV24-1 | CATRDSGWTGELFF | TGTGCCACCAGAGATTCAGGGTGGACCGGGGAGCTGTTTTTT
TRBJ2-1 | few | . | TRBV19 | CASSILDGDNEQFF | TGTGCCAGTAGTATCCTCGACGGTGACAATGAGCAGTTCTTC
TRBJ1-1 | many | . | TRBV5-4 | CASSLRQNTEAFF | TGTGCCAGCAGCTTAAGACAAAACACTGAAGCTTTCTTT
TRBJ2-1 | . | . | TRBV19 | CASRAAPLNEQFF | TGTGCCAGTAGGGCCGCCCCCCTCAATGAGCAGTTCTTC
TRBJ2-5 | few | TRBD2 | TRBV27 | CASSMGGLAGETQYF | TGTGCCAGCAGTATGGGGGGACTAGCCGGAGAGACCCAGTACTTC
TRBJ2-3 | many | . | TRBV7-2 | CASSSDGRLNADTQYF | TGTGCCAGCAGCTCCGATGGAAGGTTAAACGCAGATACGCAGTATTTT
TRBJ1-6 | many | . | TRBV28 | CASSLISGRQSPLHF | TGTGCCAGCAGTTTAATATCGGGAAGACAATCACCCCTCCACTTT
TRBJ2-1 | few | . | TRBV27 | CASSPQSGQLYNEQFF | TGTGCCAGCAGTCCGCAGAGTGGACAGCTATACAATGAGCAGTTCTTC
TRBJ1-5 | few | . | TRBV2 | CASSPRGVDWVQPQHF | TGTGCCAGCAGTCCCCGAGGGGTAGACTGGGTGCAGCCCCAGCATTTT
TRBJ2-3 | . | TRBD2 | TRBV27 | CASSLRAGDNLYTQYF | TGTGCCAGCAGTTTAAGAGCGGGGGACAACCTTTATACGCAGTATTTT
TRBJ2-7 | few | TRBD1 | TRBV28 | CASSSRGTPYEQYF | TGTGCCAGCAGTTCCAGGGGGACCCCTTACGAGCAGTACTTC
TRBJ2-7 | many | . | TRBV5-4 | CASSTPNEQYF | TGTGCCAGCAGTACCCCGAACGAGCAGTACTTC
TRBJ2-7 | . | . | TRBV28 | CASSLSGSSYAQYF | TGTGCCAGCAGTTTAAGTGGGAGCTCCTACGCGCAGTACTTC
TRBJ2-1 | once | TRBD2 | TRBV29-1 | CSVEERGSPYNEQFF | TGCAGCGTTGAAGAGCGGGGGAGCCCCTACAATGAGCAGTTCTTC
TRBJ2-1 | many | . | TRBV6-2/TRBV6-3 | CATFDRSYNEQFF | TGTGCCACCTTCGACAGGTCCTACAATGAGCAGTTCTTC
TRBJ2-1 | many | . | TRBV7-2 | CASSFTGRYNEQFF | TGTGCCAGCAGCTTTACAGGGCGTTACAATGAGCAGTTCTTC
TRBJ1-1 | many | . | TRBV20-1 | CSAIPRLNTEAFF | TGCAGTGCTATTCCCAGGTTGAACACTGAAGCTTTCTTT
TRBJ1-1 | . | . | TRBV7-2 | CTSGPMNTEAFF | TGTACCAGCGGCCCAATGAACACTGAAGCATTCTTT
TRBJ2-5 | many | . | TRBV7-8 | CASSQRGQGSGETQYF | TGTGCCAGCAGTCAGCGGGGCCAGGGGTCGGGAGAGACCCAGTACTTC
TRBJ2-3 | few | TRBD2 | TRBV11-2 | CASNLAGRTDTQYF | TGTGCCAGCAATCTAGCGGGTAGAACAGATACGCAGTATTTT
TRBJ2-7 | few | TRBD1 | TRBV4-3 | CASSQAAGGGYEQYF | TGCGCCAGCAGCCAAGCCGCAGGGGGCGGGTACGAGCAGTACTTC
TRBJ1-1 | many | TRBD1 | TRBV6-5 | CASSAAEQGDDTEAFF | TGTGCCAGCAGTGCGGCAGAACAGGGGGATGACACTGAAGCTTTCTTT
TRBJ2-5 | . | . | TRBV11-2 | CASSLPGTLETQYF | TGTGCCAGCAGCTTACCCGGGACCTTAGAGACCCAGTACTTC
TRBJ2-3 | many | TRBD1 | TRBV7-9 | CASSSTGESTDTQYF | TGTGCCAGCAGCTCAACAGGGGAGAGCACAGATACGCAGTATTTT
TRBJ2-3 | few | . | TRBV28 | CASSLTVPSGTDTQYF | TGTGCCAGCAGTTTAACTGTCCCCTCAGGCACAGATACGCAGTATTTT
TRBJ2-7 | many | . | TRBV2 | CASSESSRPTEQYF | TGTGCCAGCAGTGAAAGCTCTAGACCTACGGAGCAGTACTTC
TRBJ1-1 | few | . | TRBV7-9 | CASSLELSQEPFF | TGTGCCAGCAGCTTAGAATTGAGTCAGGAGCCTTTCTTT
TRBJ1-5 | . | . | TRBV6-2/TRBV6-3 | CASSYWTAQPQHF | TGTGCCAGCAGTTACTGGACAGCTCAGCCCCAGCATTTT
TRBJ2-3 | . | . | TRBV20-1 | CSAKTGTRRGADTQYF | TGCAGTGCTAAAACCGGGACTCGGCGGGGCGCAGATACGCAGTATTTT
TRBJ1-2 | many | . | TRBV28 | CASSLFVRINYGYTF | TGTGCCAGCAGTTTATTTGTCCGCATAAACTATGGCTACACCTTC
TRBJ2-4 | many | TRBD2 | TRBV4-3 | CASSQEPAGLAKNIQYF | TGCGCCAGCAGCCAAGAACCAGCGGGGCTAGCCAAAAACATTCAGTACTTC